This T cell receptor (beta chain) was sequenced during a study of CD8+ T cells in alopecia areata. Looking at the study overall: Treatment ran 6 to 18 months, with 6 months of follow-up afterward. Points from the study as a whole: Scalp clonality and expanded CD8+ clones among the top 100 were significantly decreased by tofacitinib. Scalp samples also contribute reads from the resident alphabeta T cells found in normal skin.

Isolated RNA was reverse transcribed into cDNA used as the sequencing template. Profiling relied on immunoSEQ multiplex PCR, and the TCRdb table lists in-frame clones only, not all of them. Of some 190,000 clones in the sample, approximately 51% were seen once. Germline V gene sequence: CDR1 LNHNV, CDR2 YYDKDF (reference sequence). The length of the CDR3 is 13 residues. Trimming removed 0 bases at V and 7 bases at J, with 6 bases between. As for treatment: oral pan-JAK inhibitor, 5-10 mg twice daily. A word on this clone: As yet, its antigen is unknown.

The chain combines TRBV15 with TRBJ2-2; D unresolved. The origin of this receptor is a human donor with alopecia areata. The input for sequencing was CD8+ T cells sorted from blood, taken at week 52, from a patient treated with tofacitinib. The chain's CDR3 is CATSREGYGELFF. CDR3 nucleotide sequence: TGTGCCACCAGCAGAGAAGGGTACGGGGAGCTGTTTTTT. The variable domain in full, completed from reference TRBV15 and TRBJ2-2, reads DAMVIQNPRYQVTQFGKPVTLSCSQTLNHNVMYWYQQKSSQAPKLLFHYYDKDFNNEADTPDNFQSRRPNTSFCFLDIRSPGLGDTAMYLCATSREGYGELFFGEGSRLTVL.